The next 12 T cell receptor beta chains were all read from a single sample in a study of identical twins. TCRdb re-derived calls from the 5' RACE reads in MiXCR, one entry per CDR3 protein. The table includes 700,000 or so distinct CDR3 sequences, 8.6% detected once. These data also featured in a second study, about yellow fever vaccine responses in identical twins.

The specimen was PBMCs. These receptors all come from a woman in her late teens or twenties in good health.

This clonotype was found a few times. A much larger clone sits a single nucleotide away, making a read error possible. The rearrangement joins TRBV12-3 or TRBV12-4 to TRBJ2-7; no clear D. The germline V and J ends were trimmed by 6 bases and 6 bases, with 9 bases remaining between them. The CDR3 is made up of 11 amino acids. Here the CDR3 reads CASSSLAEQYF. CDR3 bases: TGTGCCAGCAGCTCCCTCGCCGAGCAGTACTTC.

The chain has TRBV28 and TRBJ2-7, with D possibly being TRBD1 (5 bases). The CDR3 runs 14 residues. V was cut by 3 bases and J by 2 bases, with 11 bases left in between. The V gene's germline CDR1 is MDHEN and CDR2 SYDVKM. The CDR3 DNA is TGTGCCAGCAGTTTCCAGGGTTACCCCTACGAGCAGTACTTC. Translation: CASSFQGYPYEQYF.

This clonotype appeared a few times. V gene TRBV7-9 combines with J gene TRBJ2-5, with 8 bases aligning to TRBD2. The V segment lost 2 bases and the J segment 5 bases; nucleotides outside the gene matches: 4. The CDR3 sequence is 14 residues long. Germline assignment: CDR1 SEHNR and CDR2 FQNEAQ (reference sequence). CDR3 sequence reads: CASSLMRGEETQYF. The CDR3 DNA reads TGTGCCAGCAGCTTAATGCGGGGGGAGGAGACCCAGTACTTC.

The chain combines TRBV7-2 with TRBJ2-5; no clear D gene. Trimming took 0 bases from V and 5 from J, leaving 7 bases between them. The CDR3 spans 13 residues. Germline V lookup: CDR1 SGHTA, CDR2 FQGNSA. This CDR3 reads CASSLAGWETQYF. CDR3 coding DNA: TGTGCCAGCAGCTTAGCGGGGTGGGAGACCCAGTACTTC.

This clonotype was recorded a few times. This chain uses TRBV16 with TRBJ2-1, with TRBD1 identical over 7 bases. CDR1 and CDR2 (germline): KGHSY, FQNENV. With V trimmed by 3 bases and J by 4 bases, 12 bases remained unmatched. The CDR3 runs 17 residues. Here the CDR3 reads CASSHRTGPTSYNEQFF. The CDR3 DNA reads as TGTGCCAGCAGCCATAGGACAGGTCCGACCTCTTACAATGAGCAGTTCTTC.

The sample holds a few counts of this clonotype. CDR3 in DNA: TGCAGTGCTAGAGATTACCGAGGGAAGCGGAGCAATCAGCCCCAGCATTTT. Amino acids: CSARDYRGKRSNQPQHF. This sequence joins TRBV20-1 and TRBJ1-5, with D unresolved. The germline gives CDR1 DFQATT, CDR2 SNEGSKA (reference sequence). The CDR3 loop spans 17 amino acids. V was trimmed by 0 bases and J by 1 base, leaving 16 bases between them.

The V call is TRBV4-2, the J call TRBJ1-1; 7 bases fit TRBD1. The CDR3 loop spans 15 amino acids. V gave up 5 bases and J gave up 3 bases; unmatched junction bases: 9. Germline CDR1 and CDR2: LGHNA and YNFKEQ. The CDR3 DNA sequence: TGTGCCAGCAGCAAGGCCGACAGGGAGGACACTGAAGCTTTCTTT. It yields the protein CASSKADREDTEAFF.

This chain uses TRBV15 with TRBJ1-6; D unresolved. V was pared by 1 base and J by 9 bases, with 7 bases between. Germline V gene data show CDR1 as LNHNV and CDR2 as YYDKDF (reference sequence). CDR3 length equals 13 residues. The CDR3 spells CATSRGVGSPLHF. CDR3 DNA: TGTGCCACCAGCAGAGGGGTTGGTTCACCCCTCCACTTT.

This clonotype was recorded at least ten times. The chain links TRBV5-6 to TRBJ2-7; no firm D call. CDR3 length: 14 residues. Germline-derived CDR1 and CDR2 are SGHDT and YYEEEE. V lost 1 base and J 0 bases, leaving 8 bases between the germline ends. In DNA form, the CDR3 reads TGTGCCAGCAGCTTGCGAGCAAGCTCCTACGAGCAGTACTTC. Its protein is CASSLRASSYEQYF.

This clonotype has just a few counts. The chain links TRBV5-1 to TRBJ2-1; the match to TRBD2 covers 10 bases. V dropped 4 bases and J dropped 8; count of bases not matched to a gene: 15. CDR1 and CDR2 (germline): SGHRS, YFSETQ. CDR3 length: 17 amino acids. The CDR3 protein is CASSHLAGATKGDEQFF. The CDR3 coding sequence is TGCGCCAGCAGCCACCTAGCGGGGGCCACTAAGGGGGATGAGCAGTTCTTC.

The V and J genes are TRBV5-1 and TRBJ2-7, with a weak D call TRBD2 (5 bases). The germline V gene encodes CDR1 SGHRS and CDR2 YFSETQ. Trimming cost V 4 bases and J 7 bases, with 21 bases left between them. There are 15 residues in the CDR3. Here the CDR3 DNA reads TGCGCCAGCAGCGGGAGCGGAGGTCAAATGCAGGAGCAGTACTTC. This codes for CASSGSGGQMQEQYF.

In its sample, this clonotype was seen once. V gene TRBV28 combines with J gene TRBJ2-5, with D hard to call. Trimming pared 5 bases from V and 5 bases from J, leaving 12 bases between. In germline, CDR1 is MDHEN, CDR2 SYDVKM. The CDR3 has 13 amino acids. The chain's CDR3 is CASSPPGWETQYF. The CDR3 DNA sequence: TGTGCCAGCAGTCCGCCCGGGTGGGAGACCCAGTACTTC. Filled out from reference TRBV28 and TRBJ2-5, the complete variable domain reads DVKVTQSSRYLVKRTGEKVFLECVQDMDHENMFWYRQDPGLGLRLIYFSYDVKMKEKGDIPEGYSVSREKKERFSLILESASTNQTSMYLCASSPPGWETQYFGPGTRLLVL.